Below, 25 T cell receptor beta chains from the same sample are listed, as sequenced in a study of long-term antiretroviral therapy in people with HIV. The run of the v3.0 immunoSEQ assay was at survey level. Sequencing was performed with immunoSEQ multiplex PCR; in TCRdb, only in-frame clones are kept and a portion is missing. The profile shows 25,000 to 35,000 clones, more than 75% of them singletons. The sample was unsorted PBMCs, taken 2 years after starting antiretroviral therapy. The source of these receptors is a man aged 50 to 60 with HIV.

The chain has TRBV28 and TRBJ1-1, with D unresolved. Trimming removed 6 bases at V and 0 bases at J, with 11 bases between. The CDR3 extends over 14 amino acids. CDR1 and CDR2 from the germline V gene are MDHEN and SYDVKM. The CDR3 protein is CASRVVGMNTEAFF. For the CDR3, the DNA is TGTGCCAGCAGAGTGGTCGGGATGAACACTGAAGCTTTCTTT.

V gene TRBV27 combines with J gene TRBJ1-5; the D is unclear. Trimming stripped 3 bases from V and 0 bases from J, with 3 bases between. The CDR3 is 13 residues long. Looked up from germline, CDR1 is MNHEY and CDR2 is SMNVEV (reference sequence). The CDR3 is CASSFYSNQPQHF. The CDR3, as DNA: TGTGCCAGCAGTTTTTATAGCAATCAGCCCCAGCATTTT.

There are a few counts of this clone. The rearrangement links TRBV6-1 to TRBJ2-7; a weak D match, TRBD1 (7 bases). Per the germline V gene, CDR1 is MNHNS and CDR2 is SASEGT. Trimming removed 6 bases at V and 2 bases at J, with 14 bases between. This CDR3 has 14 amino acids. Here the CDR3 DNA reads TGTGCCAGCAGGGGCAGGGGGGATACCTACGAGCAGTACTTC. This codes for CASRGRGDTYEQYF.

This clone was seen just once. This chain joins TRBV30 and TRBJ2-5, with TRBD1 as a possible D gene (5 bases). The CDR3 is 13 amino acids. V dropped 0 bases and J dropped 5 bases, with 10 bases sitting between them. The V gene's germline CDR1 is GTSNPN and CDR2 SVGIG (reference sequence). The CDR3 DNA follows: TGTGCCTGGAGTGTACAGGCCCGGGAGACCCAGTACTTC. Its translation: CAWSVQARETQYF.

This clone was observed a few times. This chain uses TRBV19 with TRBJ2-3; D is uncertain. Germline V gene data show CDR1 as LNHDA and CDR2 as SQIVND (reference sequence). The CDR3 has 13 amino acids. V dropped 3 bases and J dropped 1 base, with 5 bases sitting between them. DNA of the CDR3: TGTGCCAGTAGTATGAGCGGCACAGATACGCAGTATTTT. Translating gives CASSMSGTDTQYF.

V gene TRBV6-5 combines with J gene TRBJ2-1; the match to TRBD2 covers 13 bases. V gave up 7 bases and J gave up 5 bases; unmatched junction bases: 5. The CDR3 sequence is 15 residues long. CDR1 is MNHEY and CDR2 is SVGAGI in the germline V gene. CDR3 region: CASKTGTSGNNEQFF. The CDR3 DNA reads TGTGCCAGCAAAACCGGGACTAGCGGGAACAATGAGCAGTTCTTC.

The rearrangement joins TRBV6-1 to TRBJ2-1, with 16 positions matching TRBD2. V gave up 6 bases and J gave up 9 bases; unmatched junction bases: 5. This CDR3 has 15 residues. Looked up from germline, CDR1 is MNHNS and CDR2 is SASEGT. This CDR3 reads CASRGTSGRAGEQFF. The CDR3, as DNA: TGTGCCAGCAGAGGGACTAGCGGGAGGGCTGGTGAGCAGTTCTTC.

The V call is TRBV27, the J call TRBJ1-2, with no clear D. V lost 6 bases to trimming and J lost 8 bases, with 25 bases between them. This CDR3 region has 16 residues. CDR1 MNHEY and CDR2 SMNVEV come from the germline V gene (reference sequence). This CDR3 reads CASSVSFGERARGYTF. CDR3 coding DNA: TGTGCCAGCAGCGTAAGCTTTGGGGAAAGGGCTAGGGGCTACACCTTC.

This chain joins TRBV4-3 and TRBJ1-2; D not resolved. This CDR3 comprises 14 residues. Germline V CDR1 and CDR2: LGHNA, YSLEER. Trimming left V 1 base short and J 8 bases short, with 14 bases between. The CDR3 region is CASSQARGIYGYTF. The CDR3 DNA follows: TGCGCCAGCAGCCAAGCGAGAGGGATATACGGCTACACCTTC.

The rearrangement uses TRBV9 and TRBJ2-3; TRBD2 agrees at 10 bases. V was clipped by 0 bases and J by 2 bases; unmatched bases: 6. The germline CDR1 and CDR2 sequences are SGDLS and YYNGEE. The CDR3 has 17 residues. The CDR3 sequence: CASSVASGSYFTDTQYF. The CDR3 DNA reads TGTGCCAGCAGCGTAGCTAGCGGGAGTTATTTCACAGATACGCAGTATTTT.

Written as DNA, the CDR3 is TGCGCCAGCAGCCAAGTTCAGAGGGGCACAGATACGCAGTATTTT. This gives the protein CASSQVQRGTDTQYF. The chain couples TRBV4-3 to TRBJ2-3, with D possibly being TRBD2 (5 bases). The CDR3 consists of 15 residues. Trimming stripped 1 base from V and 1 base from J, with 9 bases between. Germline V gene data show CDR1 as LGHNA and CDR2 as YSLEER.

The rearrangement links TRBV7-9 to TRBJ1-2; D is unclear. This CDR3 comprises 11 residues. V gave up 5 bases and J gave up 8 bases, with 9 bases separating them. CDR1 and CDR2 from the germline V gene are SEHNR and FQNEAQ (reference sequence). The CDR3 DNA reads as TGTGCCAGCAGCCCCCCCGAGGGCTACACCTTC. Translation: CASSPPEGYTF.

This chain uses TRBV5-6 with TRBJ1-1, with no clear D. The V end lost 3 bases, the J end lost 4 bases, and 16 bases lay between the germline ends. The germline V gene encodes CDR1 SGHDT and CDR2 YYEEEE. The CDR3 contains 15 residues. The CDR3 is CASSSPMGRRTEAFF. The CDR3 DNA reads as TGTGCCAGCAGCTCTCCAATGGGGAGGCGCACTGAAGCTTTCTTT.

The chain couples TRBV6-1 to TRBJ1-4, with TRBD1 matching over 10 bases. Trimming removed 10 bases from V and 6 bases from J; junction bases left unmatched: 8. CDR3 length: 14 residues. Germline values: CDR1 MNHNS, CDR2 SASEGT. The CDR3 spells CATIPGQGYEKLFF. The CDR3 region has the DNA TGTGCCACGATACCGGGACAGGGGTATGAAAAACTGTTTTTT.

The count of this clone is one. V and J are TRBV7-2 and TRBJ2-7, with TRBD1 matching over 8 bases. The germline V gene encodes CDR1 SGHTA and CDR2 FQGNSA. The CDR3 loop spans 16 amino acids. V was pared by 5 bases and J by 4 bases, with 13 bases of the junction left unmatched. The CDR3 is CASSRSPVQGAYEQYF. DNA of the CDR3: TGTGCCAGCAGCCGTAGTCCCGTCCAGGGGGCATACGAGCAGTACTTC.

The V and J genes are TRBV4-3 and TRBJ1-1; TRBD1 aligns across 8 bases. J was trimmed by 7 bases and V by 1 base; bases with no gene match: 8. Germline CDR1 and CDR2: LGHNA and YSLEER. CDR3 length: 15 residues. The CDR3 nucleotides read TGCGCCAGCAGCCAAGCATATCAGGGGGCGGGTGAAGCTTTCTTT. It is translated as CASSQAYQGAGEAFF.

The gene calls are TRBV7-9 and TRBJ2-7, with 7 bases identical to TRBD1. Losses at the gene ends were 5 bases for V and 3 bases for J; bases not matched to a gene: 4. The CDR3 spans 13 residues. Germline CDR1 and CDR2: SEHNR and FQNEAQ (reference sequence). CDR3 loop: CASSPRQGYEQYF. The CDR3 coding sequence is TGTGCCAGCAGCCCCAGACAGGGCTACGAGCAGTACTTC. Full variable domain (remainder filled in from reference TRBV7-9 and TRBJ2-7): DTGVSQNPRHKITKRGQNVTFRCDPISEHNRLYWYRQTLGQGPEFLTYFQNEAQLEKSRLLSDRFSAERPKGSFSTLEIQRTEQGDSAMYLCASSPRQGYEQYFGPGTRLTVT.

The V call is TRBV28, the J call TRBJ1-1, with unresolved D. The CDR3 sequence is 13 residues long. CDR1 MDHEN and CDR2 SYDVKM come from the germline V gene. V lost 2 bases and J 0 bases, leaving 4 bases between the germline ends. CDR3 sequence reads: CASSLGLNTEAFF. Here the CDR3 DNA reads TGTGCCAGCAGTTTAGGGTTGAACACTGAAGCTTTCTTT.

This rearrangement joins TRBV19 to TRBJ2-5; tentatively, D is TRBD1 (6 bases). The V end was cut by 5 bases, the J end by 0 bases, with 13 bases between. This CDR3 spans 15 amino acids. CDR1 LNHDA and CDR2 SQIVND come from the germline V gene (reference sequence). CDR3 nucleotides: TGTGCCAGTAGTCCTTTTGGGGGCTACCAAGAGACCCAGTACTTC. Its protein product is CASSPFGGYQETQYF.

The chain employs TRBV2 and TRBJ2-7; D remains unclear. Germline CDR1 reads SNHLY; CDR2 reads FYNNEI. The germline V and J ends were trimmed by 6 bases and 3 bases, with 3 bases remaining between them. The CDR3 runs 10 residues. The CDR3 here is CASRFYEQYF. In DNA form, the CDR3 reads TGTGCCAGCAGATTCTACGAGCAGTACTTC. Using reference TRBV2 and TRBJ2-7 for the parts outside the CDR3, the full variable domain is EPEVTQTPSHQVTQMGQEVILRCVPISNHLYFYWYRQILGQKVEFLVSFYNNEISEKSEIFDDQFSVERPDGSNFTLKIRSTKLEDSAMYFCASRFYEQYFGPGTRLTVT.

Note on this clone: A junction boundary mismatches the germline segment, possibly from a read error. The chain is built from TRBV11-2 and TRBJ1-2; a possible D gene is TRBD1 (5 bases). There are 11 residues in the CDR3. The germline CDR1 and CDR2 sequences are SGHAT and FQNNGV. The CDR3 protein is CASSLGRDPVF. As DNA, the CDR3 is TGTGCCAGCAGCTTGGGCCGGGACCCAGTCTTC.

This chain uses TRBV18 with TRBJ1-1, with no clear D. This CDR3 has 11 amino acids. Germline CDR1 KGHSH, CDR2 LQKENI. Trimming pared 2 bases from V and 5 bases from J, leaving 3 bases between. The CDR3 protein is CASSPKTEAFF. The CDR3 DNA is TGTGCCAGCTCACCAAAAACTGAAGCTTTCTTT. The full variable domain, in which reference TRBV18 and TRBJ1-1 provide the parts outside the CDR3, is NAGVMQNPRHLVRRRGQEARLRCSPMKGHSHVYWYRQLPEEGLKFMVYLQKENIIDESGMPKERFSAEFPKEGPSILRIQQVVRGDSAAYFCASSPKTEAFFGQGTRLTVV.

The chain recombines TRBV27 with TRBJ1-2, with 9 bases fitting TRBD1. The ends lost 3 bases at V and 6 bases at J; junction bases unmatched: 5. This CDR3 has 14 residues. The germline gives CDR1 MNHEY, CDR2 SMNVEV (reference sequence). CDR3 loop: CASSFTGQGDGYTF. The CDR3 DNA sequence: TGTGCCAGCAGTTTTACGGGACAGGGAGATGGCTACACCTTC.

This clone has just a few counts. The chain carries TRBV7-9 and TRBJ2-7; D possibly corresponds to TRBD1 (6 bases). CDR3 size: 14 residues. The germline CDR1 and CDR2 sequences are SEHNR and FQNEAQ (reference sequence). Trimming removed 5 bases at V and 6 bases at J, with 17 bases between. The CDR3 region has the DNA TGTGCCAGCAGCCGCCCAGGGGAAGTGGCCGAGCAGTACTTC. Protein: CASSRPGEVAEQYF.

This chain connects TRBV10-2 to TRBJ1-2; maybe TRBD1 (6 bases). This CDR3 contains 18 residues. Trimming took off 1 base at V and 0 bases at J, with 18 bases between the two ends. Per germline, CDR1 WSHSY and CDR2 SAAADI. CDR3 sequence reads: CASSEFGRGQLANYGYTF. CDR3 in DNA: TGCGCCAGCAGTGAGTTTGGCAGGGGCCAACTAGCTAACTATGGCTACACCTTC.